Detailed here is one T cell receptor (beta chain). This record comes from a study of early T cells in non-severe SARS-CoV-2 infection. Background on the study: The chains were unpaired, and the sequenced material was bulk RNA from unsorted whole blood.

Germline values: CDR1 DFQATT, CDR2 SNEGSKA (reference sequence). Germline trimming cut 3 bases from V and 9 bases from J; bases unmatched to any gene: 7. The CDR3 contains 14 residues. TCRdb re-derived calls from the 5' RACE reads in MiXCR, one entry per CDR3 protein. The profile covers about 60,000 distinct CDR3 sequences, with 10% to 15% appearing a single time and 4.8% taken by the ten largest. The sample was whole blood. The clonotype originates from an adult who was a healthcare worker with PCR-confirmed SARS-CoV-2 infection or an uninfected control (not recorded which). The chain employs TRBV20-1 and TRBJ1-5; TRBD1 matches at 11 bases. The CDR3 DNA follows: TGCAGTGCTAGGATTAGGGACAGGGGGTCGCCCCAGCATTTT. Its translation is CSARIRDRGSPQHF.